This record looks at one T cell receptor beta chain sequence and its context. Its antigen remains unknown. This sample is part of a study of vaccination effects on CD4 cells after COVID-19. The overall study: Post-vaccine draws lagged the second dose by a median of 72 days.

Viral peptide pools were used in the ViraFEST assay to expand antigen-specific CD4+ T cells, and sequencing came afterward. Cultured cells yielded isolated CD4+ T cells after 10 to 11 days. Either the mRNA-1273 or the BNT162b2 vaccine was given to participants as two doses. In culture with 9.5 to 10 IU/ml IL-2 and 8.5 to 10 ug/ml peptides, PBMC were grown at fewer than 2.5 million per well. Whole-study findings and limits: Within healthy vaccinees, only 1 of 255 vaccine-induced clones displayed cross-reactivity with common cold coronaviruses.

The assay was immunoSEQ multiplex PCR, and TCRdb's table has in-frame clones only and misses some. Of approximately 61,000 clones listed, around 73% were seen once; the top ten hold about 1.2%. Sequencing was performed on CD4+ T cells from PBMCs cultured with HCoV-229E spike peptides, taken after COVID-19 vaccination. This clonotype originated in a human donor who received a COVID-19 vaccine.

As DNA, the CDR3 is TGTGCCACCAGTGATCCTGACAGACCAAATCAGCCCCAGCATTTT. It encodes CATSDPDRPNQPQHF. The V gene is TRBV24-1, the J gene TRBJ1-5; D possibly corresponds to TRBD1 (5 bases). Trimming removed 3 bases at V and 4 bases at J, with 12 bases between. The germline V gene has CDR1 KGHDR and CDR2 SFDVKD. The CDR3 spans 15 residues.